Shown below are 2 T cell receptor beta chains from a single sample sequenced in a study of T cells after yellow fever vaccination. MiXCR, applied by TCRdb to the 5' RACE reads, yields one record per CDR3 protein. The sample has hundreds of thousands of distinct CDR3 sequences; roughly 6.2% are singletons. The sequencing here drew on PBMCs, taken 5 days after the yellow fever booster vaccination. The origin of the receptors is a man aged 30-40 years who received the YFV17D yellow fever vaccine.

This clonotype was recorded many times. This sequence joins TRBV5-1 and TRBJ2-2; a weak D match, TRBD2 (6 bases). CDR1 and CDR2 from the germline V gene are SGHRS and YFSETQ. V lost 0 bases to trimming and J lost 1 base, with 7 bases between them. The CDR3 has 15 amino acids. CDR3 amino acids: CASSLGGMNTGELFF. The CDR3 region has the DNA TGCGCCAGCAGCTTGGGCGGGATGAACACCGGGGAGCTGTTTTTT.

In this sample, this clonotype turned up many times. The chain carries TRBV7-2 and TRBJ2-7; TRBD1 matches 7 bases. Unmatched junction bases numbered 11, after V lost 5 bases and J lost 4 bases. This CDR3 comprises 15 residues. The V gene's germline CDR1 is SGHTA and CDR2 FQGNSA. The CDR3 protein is CASSRATGLLYEQYF. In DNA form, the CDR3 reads TGTGCCAGCAGCCGTGCGACAGGGTTGTTGTACGAGCAGTACTTC.